The present entry profiles one TCR beta chain with its context. This entry belongs to a study of blood T cell repertoires in COVID-19. Overall study context: Collection of acute and convalescent COVID-19 samples took place in the United States, Italy and Spain.

V lost 0 bases and J lost 5, with 16 bases in between. CDR1 is ENHRY and CDR2 is SYGVKD in the germline V gene. The CDR3 has 17 residues. As handled by the study authors: Reference gene primer amplification in the assay estimated nucleated cell counts. Clones were sequenced by immunoSEQ multiplex PCR, and TCRdb holds only the in-frame ones, with some missing. That table supplies the V and J calls and clone size; D and trimming were determined from the DNA. This sample has 55,000 to 70,000 clones, with 87% found just once. The sequence was obtained from an elderly woman with COVID-19, enrolled during active disease. The V call is TRBV10-3, the J call TRBJ2-2, with D hard to call. The sample was peripheral blood. CDR3 sequence: CAISESKSATGTGELFF. The CDR3 coding sequence is TGTGCCATCAGTGAGTCGAAATCGGCTACGGGTACCGGGGAGCTGTTTTTT.